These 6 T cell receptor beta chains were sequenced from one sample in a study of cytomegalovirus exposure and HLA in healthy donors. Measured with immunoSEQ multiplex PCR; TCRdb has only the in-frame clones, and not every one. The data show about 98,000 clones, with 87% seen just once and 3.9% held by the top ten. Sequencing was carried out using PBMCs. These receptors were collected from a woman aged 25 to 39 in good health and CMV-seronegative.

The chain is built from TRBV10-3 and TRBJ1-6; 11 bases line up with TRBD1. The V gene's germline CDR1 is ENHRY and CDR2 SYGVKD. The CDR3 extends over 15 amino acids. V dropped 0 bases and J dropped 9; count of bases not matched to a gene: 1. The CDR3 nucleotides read TGTGCCATCAGTGAGTCAGGGACAGGGGGTTCACCCCTCCACTTT. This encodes CAISESGTGGSPLHF.

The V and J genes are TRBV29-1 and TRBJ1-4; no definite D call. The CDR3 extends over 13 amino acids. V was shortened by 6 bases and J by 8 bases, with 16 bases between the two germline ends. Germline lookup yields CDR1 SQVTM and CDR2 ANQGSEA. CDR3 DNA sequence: TGCAGCGTAGCCCCGGGAGGTAGAGAAAAACTGTTTTTT. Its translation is CSVAPGGREKLFF.

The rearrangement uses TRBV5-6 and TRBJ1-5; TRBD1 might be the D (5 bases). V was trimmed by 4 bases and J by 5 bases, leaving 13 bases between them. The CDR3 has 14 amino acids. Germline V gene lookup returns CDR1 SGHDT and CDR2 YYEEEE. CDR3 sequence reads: CASSPGRGHQPQHF. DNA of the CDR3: TGTGCCAGCAGCCCGGGGAGGGGACATCAGCCCCAGCATTTT.

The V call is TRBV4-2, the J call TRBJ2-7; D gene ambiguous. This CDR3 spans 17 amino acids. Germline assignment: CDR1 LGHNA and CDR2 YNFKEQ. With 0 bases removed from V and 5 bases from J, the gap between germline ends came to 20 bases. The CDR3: CASSQDGRIGVEHEQYF. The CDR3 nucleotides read TGTGCCAGCAGCCAAGATGGAAGGATAGGAGTAGAGCACGAGCAGTACTTC.

CDR3 sequence: CASSPSLAGGNTQYF. DNA for the CDR3: TGTGCCAGCAGCCCTTCCCTAGCGGGAGGTAATACGCAGTATTTT. V is TRBV9 and J is TRBJ2-3, with TRBD2 matching 11 bases. Germline V CDR1 and CDR2: SGDLS, YYNGEE. Losses at the gene ends were 4 bases for V and 7 bases for J; bases not matched to a gene: 8. The CDR3 runs to 15 residues.

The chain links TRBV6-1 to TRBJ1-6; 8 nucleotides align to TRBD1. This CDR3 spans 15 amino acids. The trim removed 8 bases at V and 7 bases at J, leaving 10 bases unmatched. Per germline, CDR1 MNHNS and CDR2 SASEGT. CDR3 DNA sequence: TGTGCCAGCGGTCGGGCGGGACAGGTCAATTCACCCCTCCACTTT. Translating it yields CASGRAGQVNSPLHF.